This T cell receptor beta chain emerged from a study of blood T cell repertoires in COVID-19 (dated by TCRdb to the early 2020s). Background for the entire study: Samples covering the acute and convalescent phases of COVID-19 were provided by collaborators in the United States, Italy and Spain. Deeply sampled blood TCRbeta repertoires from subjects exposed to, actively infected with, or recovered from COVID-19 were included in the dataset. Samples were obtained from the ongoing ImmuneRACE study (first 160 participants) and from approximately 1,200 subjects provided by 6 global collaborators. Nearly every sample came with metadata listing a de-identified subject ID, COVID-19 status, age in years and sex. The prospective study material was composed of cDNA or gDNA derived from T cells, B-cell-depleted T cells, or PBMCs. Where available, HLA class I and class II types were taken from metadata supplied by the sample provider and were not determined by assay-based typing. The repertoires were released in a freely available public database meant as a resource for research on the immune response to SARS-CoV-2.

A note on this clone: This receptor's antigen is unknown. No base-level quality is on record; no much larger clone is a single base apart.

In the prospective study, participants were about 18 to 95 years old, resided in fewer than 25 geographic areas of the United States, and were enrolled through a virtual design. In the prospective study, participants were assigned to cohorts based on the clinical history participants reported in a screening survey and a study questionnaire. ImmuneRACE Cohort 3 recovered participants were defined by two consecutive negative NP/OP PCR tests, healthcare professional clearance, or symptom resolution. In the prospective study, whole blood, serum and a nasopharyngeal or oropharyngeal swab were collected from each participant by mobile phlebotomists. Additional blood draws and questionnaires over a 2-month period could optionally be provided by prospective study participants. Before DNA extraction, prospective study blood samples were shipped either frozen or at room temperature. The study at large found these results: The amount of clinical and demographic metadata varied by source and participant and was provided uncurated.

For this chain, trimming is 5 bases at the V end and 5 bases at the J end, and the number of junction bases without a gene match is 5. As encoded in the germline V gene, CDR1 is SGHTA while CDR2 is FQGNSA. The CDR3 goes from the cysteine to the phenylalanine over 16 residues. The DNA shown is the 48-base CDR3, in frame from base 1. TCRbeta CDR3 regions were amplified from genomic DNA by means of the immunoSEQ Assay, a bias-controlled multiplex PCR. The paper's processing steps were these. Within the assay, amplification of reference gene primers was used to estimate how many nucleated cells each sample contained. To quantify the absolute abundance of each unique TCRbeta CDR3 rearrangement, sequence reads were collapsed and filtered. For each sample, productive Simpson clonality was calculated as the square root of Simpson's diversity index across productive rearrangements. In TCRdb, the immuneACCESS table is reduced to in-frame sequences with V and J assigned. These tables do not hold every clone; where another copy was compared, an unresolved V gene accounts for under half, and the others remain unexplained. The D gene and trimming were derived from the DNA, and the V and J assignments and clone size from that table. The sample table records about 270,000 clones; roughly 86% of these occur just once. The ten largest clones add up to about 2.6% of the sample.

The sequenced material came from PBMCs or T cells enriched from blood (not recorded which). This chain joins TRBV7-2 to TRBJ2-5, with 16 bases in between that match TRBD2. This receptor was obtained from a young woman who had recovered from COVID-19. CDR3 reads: CASSPGTSGGVETQYF. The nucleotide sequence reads TGTGCCAGCAGCCCCGGGACTAGCGGGGGGGTGGAGACCCAGTACTTC.